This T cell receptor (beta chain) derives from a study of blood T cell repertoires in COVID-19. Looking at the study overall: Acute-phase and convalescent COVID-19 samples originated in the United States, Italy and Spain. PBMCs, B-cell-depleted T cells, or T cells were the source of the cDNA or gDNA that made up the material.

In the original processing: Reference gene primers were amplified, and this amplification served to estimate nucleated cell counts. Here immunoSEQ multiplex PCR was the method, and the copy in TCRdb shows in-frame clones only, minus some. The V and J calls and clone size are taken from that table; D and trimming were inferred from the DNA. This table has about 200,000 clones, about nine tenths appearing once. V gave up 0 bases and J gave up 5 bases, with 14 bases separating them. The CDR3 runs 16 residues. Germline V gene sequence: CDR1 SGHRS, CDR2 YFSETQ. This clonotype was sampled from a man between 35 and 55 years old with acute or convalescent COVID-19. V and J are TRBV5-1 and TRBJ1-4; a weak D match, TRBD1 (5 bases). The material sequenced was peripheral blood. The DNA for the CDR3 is TGCGCCAGCAGCTTGGTCGCTGGGACTGGAAATGAAAAACTGTTTTTT. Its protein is CASSLVAGTGNEKLFF.